The present TCR beta chain was sequenced within a study of beta chain features in type 1 diabetes. About the research overall: Healthy donors and patients showed comparable age, gender and cell yields.

One heparinised blood draw, averaging approximately 0.11 L, came from each donor. Study-wide results and limits: Naive, central memory and Treg TCRB repertoires seemed to resemble each other more closely in patients than they did in healthy donors. TCRB CDR3 length was moderately but significantly reduced in all four CD4+ subsets of Type 1 diabetes patients.

CDR1 and CDR2 from the germline V gene are WNHNN and SYGVQD (reference sequence). The CDR3 loop spans 14 amino acids. Trimming took 2 bases from V and 2 from J, leaving 10 bases between them. This clone was picked up a small number of times. Its antigen is not identified. TCRB transcripts that were expressed got sequenced, as all of the isolated RNA had been reverse transcribed. Profiled with immunoSEQ multiplex PCR; TCRdb holds only in-frame clones, not every one. The table has roughly 230,000 clones, 9.6% seen once; the top ten hold approximately 0.03%. This receptor was taken from a woman younger than 35 in good health. The sequenced sample consisted of naive CD4+ T cells from blood. The chain has TRBV10-1 and TRBJ2-7; D possibly corresponds to TRBD1 (5 bases). CDR3 loop: CASSEMGQPYEQYF. As DNA, the CDR3 is TGCGCCAGCAGTGAGATGGGGCAGCCCTACGAGCAGTACTTC.